What follows describes a single T cell receptor beta chain. Antigen specificity is unknown. This entry is derived from a study of T cell responses to AZD1222 COVID-19 vaccine. CDR1 and CDR2 from the germline V gene are SGHRS and YFSETQ. CDR3 length equals 13 residues. V lost 4 bases to trimming and J lost 0 bases, with 7 bases between them. Findings and caveats of the study: Spike as a whole was targeted by vaccine-associated CD4 TCRs, dominant at 160-218 and 743-854. Samples come after the peak T cell response, not at day 14. Spike-specific TCRs gained breadth and depth after people received two AZD1222 doses.

Clones were sequenced by immunoSEQ multiplex PCR, and TCRdb holds only the in-frame ones, with some missing. Among 75,000 to 90,000 clones listed, approximately 91% were seen once. The sample in question was peripheral blood, obtained on day 0 of AZD1222 vaccination. The chain is built from TRBV5-1 and TRBJ1-2, with D unclear. The receptor's source is an adult in good health. CDR3 DNA: TGCGCCAGCAGCGGAGCTTCTAACTATGGCTACACCTTC. This codes for CASSGASNYGYTF.